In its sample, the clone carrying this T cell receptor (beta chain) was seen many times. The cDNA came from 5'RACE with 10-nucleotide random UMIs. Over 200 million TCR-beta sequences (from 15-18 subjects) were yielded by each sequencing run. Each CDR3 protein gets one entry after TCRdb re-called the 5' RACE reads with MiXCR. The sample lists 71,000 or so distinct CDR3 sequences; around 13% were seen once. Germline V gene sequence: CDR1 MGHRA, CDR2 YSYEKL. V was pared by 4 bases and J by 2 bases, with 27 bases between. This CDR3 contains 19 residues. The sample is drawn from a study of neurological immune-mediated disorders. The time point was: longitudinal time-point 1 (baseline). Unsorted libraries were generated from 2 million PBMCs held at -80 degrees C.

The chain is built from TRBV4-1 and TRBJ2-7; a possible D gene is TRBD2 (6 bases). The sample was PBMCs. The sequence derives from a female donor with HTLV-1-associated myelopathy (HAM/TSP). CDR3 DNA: TGCGCCAGCAGCCCCCTCATAGCCGTGGGACTCCGTGGGACCTACGAGCAGTACTTC. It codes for CASSPLIAVGLRGTYEQYF.